The 32 T cell receptor beta chains below all came from one sample that was sequenced in a study of blood T cell repertoires in COVID-19. Using immunoSEQ multiplex PCR, the repertoire was profiled, and TCRdb retains in-frame clones only, with some absent. Of under 200,000 clones in the sample, around nine tenths were seen once. What was sequenced was peripheral blood. The source of these receptors is a man between 65 and 80 years old with acute or convalescent COVID-19.

A few counts support this clone. V and J are TRBV5-5 and TRBJ1-3; D is unclear. This CDR3 is built from 13 residues. Between the trimmed V and J ends, which lost 7 bases and 6 bases, there was a span of 14 bases. The V gene's germline CDR1 is SGHKS and CDR2 YYEKEE (reference sequence). The CDR3 DNA is TGTGCCAGCTCCCGGAGCCCGGAAAACACCATATATTTT. Its translation is CASSRSPENTIYF.

The CDR3 coding sequence is TGTGCCAGCTCACCACAACAAGGGGTTGACACTGAAGCTTTCTTT. It is translated as CASSPQQGVDTEAFF. The chain recombines TRBV18 with TRBJ1-1; tentative D call: TRBD1 (5 bases). CDR3 length: 15 amino acids. V was cut by 1 base and J by 3 bases, with 12 bases left in between. Germline values: CDR1 KGHSH, CDR2 LQKENI.

V and J are TRBV5-1 and TRBJ1-3; weak D call: TRBD1 (5 bases). Looked up from germline, CDR1 is SGHRS and CDR2 is YFSETQ. Trimming shortened V by 2 bases and J by 4 bases, and 16 bases separated the two germline ends. This CDR3 has 16 amino acids. CDR3 residues: CASSLTGPSFGNTIYF. The CDR3, as DNA: TGCGCCAGCAGCTTAACAGGTCCCTCTTTCGGAAACACCATATATTTT.

Details on this clone: An end of the junction differs from the germline gene, which may be a read error. The chain couples TRBV30 to TRBJ1-1; TRBD1 might be the D (5 bases). This CDR3 is 15 amino acids long. Germline CDR1 and CDR2: GTSNPN and SVGIG (reference sequence). The CDR3, as DNA: TGTGCCCGGAGTAAACCGGGACTAATGAACACTGAAGCTTTCTTT. Amino acid sequence: CARSKPGLMNTEAFF.

This rearrangement joins TRBV5-5 to TRBJ2-2, with TRBD1 matching over 7 bases. The CDR3 is made up of 15 amino acids. V lost 3 bases and J lost 8; bases outside the gene matches: 10. Germline CDR1 is SGHKS and CDR2 is YYEKEE (reference sequence). DNA of the CDR3: TGTGCCAGCAGCTGGCGCACAGGGGTGTTGGGGGAGCTGTTTTTT. It specifies CASSWRTGVLGELFF.

This chain joins TRBV5-8 and TRBJ2-3; 9 nucleotides match TRBD2. The germline gives CDR1 SGHTS, CDR2 YDEGEE. V was clipped by 6 bases and J by 5 bases; unmatched bases: 7. The CDR3 consists of 14 residues. CDR3 nucleotide sequence: TGTGCCAGCATGGAGCGGGGGGCGAAAGATACGCAGTATTTT. Amino acids: CASMERGAKDTQYF. Full variable domain (missing parts from reference TRBV5-8 and TRBJ2-3): EAGVTQSPTHLIKTRGQQATLRCSPISGHTSVYWYQQALGLGLQFLLWYDEGEERNRGNFPPRFSGRQFPNYSSELNVNALELEDSALYLCASMERGAKDTQYFGPGTRLTVL.

This chain joins TRBV24-1 and TRBJ2-1; 8 positions agree with TRBD2. After removal of 4 bases from V and 4 bases from J, the junction contained 11 bases not matched to a gene. The CDR3 totals 17 residues. Germline lookup yields CDR1 KGHDR and CDR2 SFDVKD. The CDR3, as DNA: TGTGCCACCAGTGACCCCTCCCCCGGGGGGGCTTACAATGAGCAGTTCTTC. Translation gives CATSDPSPGGAYNEQFF.

The genes are TRBV7-2 and TRBJ1-2; D gene ambiguous. The germline CDR1 and CDR2 sequences are SGHTA and FQGNSA. The length of the CDR3 is 14 residues. Between the trimmed V and J ends, which lost 5 bases and 2 bases, there was a span of 12 bases. CDR3 coding DNA: TGTGCCAGCAGCCCCGGGTATTCCAACTATGGCTACACCTTC. Its translation: CASSPGYSNYGYTF.

The chain's CDR3 is CASSIGQDFNQPQHF. The DNA of the CDR3 is TGTGCCAGTAGTATAGGACAGGACTTCAATCAGCCCCAGCATTTT. V and J are TRBV19 and TRBJ1-5; maybe TRBD1 (6 bases). The germline gives CDR1 LNHDA, CDR2 SQIVND (reference sequence). V shed 1 base and J shed 3 bases, with 10 bases lying between them. The CDR3 is made up of 15 amino acids.

This rearrangement joins TRBV6-2 or TRBV6-3 to TRBJ2-3; the D gene is possibly TRBD1 (5 bases). The length of the CDR3 is 13 residues. CDR1 is MNHEY and CDR2 is SVGEGT in the germline V gene. V lost 2 bases and J lost 6, with 9 bases in between. CDR3 sequence (DNA): TGTGCCAGCAGTTACGCAGGGTTTGATACGCAGTATTTT. It yields the protein CASSYAGFDTQYF.

Concerning this clone itself: This specimen includes other DNA sequences encoding the same CDR3. The chain employs TRBV30 and TRBJ2-7; 7 bases fit TRBD2. The CDR3 is made up of 13 amino acids. Germline CDR1 is GTSNPN and CDR2 is SVGIG (reference sequence). V lost 2 bases and J lost 3; bases outside the gene matches: 4. The DNA of the CDR3 is TGTGCCTGGAGTCCCGGGGGGTTCTACGAGCAGTACTTC. It encodes CAWSPGGFYEQYF.

In the case of this clone: Other DNA sequences of this sample code for an identical CDR3. The J gene is TRBJ1-5, the V gene TRBV5-1; maybe TRBD1 (6 bases). The V end was cut by 4 bases, the J end by 6 bases, with 11 bases between. This CDR3 region has 13 residues. The germline CDR1 and CDR2 sequences are SGHRS and YFSETQ. DNA of the CDR3: TGCGCCAGCAGCCTACAGGGCGGTCAGCCCCAGCATTTT. Protein product: CASSLQGGQPQHF.

The chain carries TRBV6-5 and TRBJ2-7; 9 bases map to TRBD1. This CDR3 has 15 residues. The V and J ends lost 6 bases and 3 bases, in that order; junction bases with no gene match: 9. The germline V gene encodes CDR1 MNHEY and CDR2 SVGAGI. The CDR3 nucleotides read TGTGCCAGCAGGATGGGACAGGGTCATATCTACGAGCAGTACTTC. It yields the protein CASRMGQGHIYEQYF.

The chain combines TRBV28 with TRBJ2-1; unclear D gene. V was shortened by 3 bases and J by 4 bases, with 7 bases between the two germline ends. From germline, CDR1 is MDHEN and CDR2 SYDVKM. The CDR3 contains 13 residues. This chain's CDR3 is CASSLYSYNEQFF. The CDR3 bases are TGTGCCAGCAGTTTGTACAGTTACAATGAGCAGTTCTTC.

This clone is a singleton in its sample. The rearrangement joins TRBV7-3 to TRBJ1-1; D is possibly TRBD1 (5 bases). The length of the CDR3 is 16 residues. CDR1 and CDR2 from the germline V gene are SGHTA and FQGTGA. Trimming removed 5 bases from V and 5 bases from J, with 21 bases in between. The CDR3 sequence: CASSPQAGQGGTEAFF. CDR3 nucleotides: TGTGCCAGCAGCCCACAGGCCGGCCAGGGAGGGACTGAAGCTTTCTTT.

The chain uses TRBV19 and TRBJ1-6; D is unresolved. This CDR3 region has 12 residues. The germline gives CDR1 LNHDA, CDR2 SQIVND (reference sequence). V lost 6 bases and J 12 bases, leaving 12 bases between the germline ends. This chain's CDR3 is CASSLPGQPLHF. The CDR3 DNA is TGTGCCAGTAGCCTCCCAGGCCAACCCCTCCACTTT.

A few counts support this clone. The chain has TRBV6-6 and TRBJ2-5; D unresolved. Germline CDR1 MNHNY, CDR2 SVGAGI (reference sequence). Trimming shortened V by 8 bases and J by 4 bases, and 11 bases separated the two germline ends. The CDR3 consists of 12 residues. The CDR3 DNA is TGTGCCAGCTCCCAGGCCTTAGAGACCCAGTACTTC. This codes for CASSQALETQYF.

Only a few counts were recorded for this clone. V gene TRBV27 combines with J gene TRBJ2-7, with TRBD2 identical over 10 bases. The length of the CDR3 is 14 residues. Germline CDR1 reads MNHEY; CDR2 reads SMNVEV (reference sequence). V lost 5 bases, J lost 3 bases, and 4 bases stayed unmatched. CDR3 in DNA: TGTGCCAGCAGTAAGCGGGAGGGCGGCTACGAGCAGTACTTC. Protein: CASSKREGGYEQYF.

The rearrangement uses TRBV7-9 and TRBJ1-5; maybe TRBD1 (5 bases). Germline CDR1 reads SEHNR; CDR2 reads FQNEAQ (reference sequence). Trimming pared 5 bases from V and 0 bases from J, leaving 11 bases between. The CDR3 totals 15 residues. Written as DNA, the CDR3 is TGTGCCAGCAGCCCCCCGGGGGATAGCAATCAGCCCCAGCATTTT. Translated: CASSPPGDSNQPQHF.

The rearrangement joins TRBV9 to TRBJ1-1; 9 bases align to TRBD1. The CDR3 loop spans 16 amino acids. The V segment lost 4 bases and the J segment 3 bases; nucleotides outside the gene matches: 10. The V gene's germline CDR1 is SGDLS and CDR2 YYNGEE. In DNA, the CDR3 is TGTGCCAGCAGCTCTGGGACAGGGCTCAGAGACACTGAAGCTTTCTTT. Amino acids: CASSSGTGLRDTEAFF.

V is TRBV6-5 and J is TRBJ1-5; D unclear. The V gene lost 7 bases and the J gene lost 5 bases, with 15 bases spanning the gap. The CDR3 spans 14 residues. CDR1 and CDR2 (germline): MNHEY, SVGAGI. CDR3 region: CASTYSGEDQPQHF. CDR3 bases: TGTGCCAGCACCTACAGTGGGGAGGATCAGCCCCAGCATTTT.

This chain joins TRBV24-1 and TRBJ2-3, with D maybe TRBD1 (8 bases). Germline CDR1 KGHDR, CDR2 SFDVKD. The CDR3 has 16 amino acids. V was cut by 7 bases and J by 4 bases, with 20 bases left in between. For the CDR3, the DNA is TGTGCCACCAGCGACTCTCGACAGGGGAGGGCAGATACGCAGTATTTT. Its protein is CATSDSRQGRADTQYF.

The J gene is TRBJ2-1, the V gene TRBV5-4; TRBD1 agrees at 7 bases. V dropped 4 bases and J dropped 2; count of bases not matched to a gene: 12. The CDR3 length is 17 residues. Germline V lookup: CDR1 SGHNT, CDR2 YYREEE (reference sequence). The CDR3 reads CASSPKGGRAAYNEQFF. The CDR3 DNA follows: TGTGCCAGCAGCCCCAAAGGGGGCAGGGCGGCCTACAATGAGCAGTTCTTC. The variable domain in full, with the rest retrieved from reference TRBV5-4 and TRBJ2-1, is ETGVTQSPTHLIKTRGQQVTLRCSSQSGHNTVSWYQQALGQGPQFIFQYYREEENGRGNFPPRFSGLQFPNYSSELNVNALELDDSALYLCASSPKGGRAAYNEQFFGPGTRLTVL.

The chain joins TRBV3-1 (or the pseudogene TRBV3-2) to TRBJ2-2, with D possibly TRBD2 on 6 matching bases. Between the trimmed V and J ends, which lost 1 base and 5 bases, there was a span of 11 bases. Germline CDR1 is LGHDT and CDR2 is YNNKEL (reference sequence). The CDR3 consists of 15 residues. This CDR3 reads CASSQAGGRTGELFF. CDR3 DNA sequence: TGTGCCAGCAGCCAAGCCGGGGGAAGAACCGGGGAGCTGTTTTTT.

This chain links TRBV10-1 with TRBJ1-2; D unclear. Germline CDR1 and CDR2: WNHNN and SYGVQD (reference sequence). This CDR3 spans 13 amino acids. Trimming took off 0 bases at V and 9 bases at J, with 11 bases between the two ends. CDR3 region: CASSESHSGSYTF. The CDR3 nucleotides are TGCGCCAGCAGTGAGTCCCACAGCGGAAGCTACACCTTC.

The chain is built from TRBV5-4 and TRBJ1-4; D perhaps matches TRBD1 (5 bases). V lost 3 bases, J lost 3 bases, and 9 bases lay in between. This CDR3 has 14 amino acids. CDR1 is SGHNT and CDR2 is YYREEE in the germline V gene (reference sequence). The CDR3 sequence is CASSSRGSNEKLFF. In nucleotides, the CDR3 is TGTGCCAGCAGCTCTCGGGGGTCTAATGAAAAACTGTTTTTT.

The chain uses TRBV7-2 and TRBJ1-1; 10 positions match TRBD1. The J segment lost 0 bases and the V segment lost 5 bases, leaving 9 bases of the junction unmatched. CDR1 and CDR2 (germline): SGHTA, FQGNSA. The CDR3 totals 17 residues. CDR3 bases: TGTGCCAGCAGCGACCGGGACAGGGGAATTTTGAACACTGAAGCTTTCTTT. This sequence encodes CASSDRDRGILNTEAFF.

The V call is TRBV27, the J call TRBJ2-1, with TRBD2 identical over 7 bases. V lost 2 bases to trimming and J lost 2 bases; unmatched junction nucleotides: 9. CDR3 length equals 17 residues. Germline lookup yields CDR1 MNHEY and CDR2 SMNVEV (reference sequence). The CDR3 DNA sequence: TGTGCCAGCAGTTTACGGTATTCAGCGGGACCCTACAATGAGCAGTTCTTC. Translating it yields CASSLRYSAGPYNEQFF.

This chain uses TRBV4-2 with TRBJ2-5; D is possibly TRBD1 (5 bases). Trimming shortened V by 0 bases and J by 2 bases, and 13 bases separated the two germline ends. CDR1 and CDR2 from the germline V gene are LGHNA and YNFKEQ. CDR3 length: 16 amino acids. This chain's CDR3 is CASSQDPQGYQETQYF. Written as DNA, the CDR3 is TGTGCCAGCAGCCAAGATCCCCAGGGTTATCAAGAGACCCAGTACTTC.

The chain joins TRBV6-2 or TRBV6-3 to TRBJ1-1; tentatively, D is TRBD1 (6 bases). The CDR3 spans 16 residues. Between the trimmed V and J ends, which lost 2 bases and 4 bases, there was a span of 17 bases. Germline loops: CDR1 MNHEY, CDR2 SVGEGT. The CDR3 sequence is CASSYPGSRGGTEAFF. DNA of the CDR3: TGTGCCAGCAGTTACCCCGGGTCTCGAGGGGGCACTGAAGCTTTCTTT.

CDR3 protein: CASSLGQFGTQYF. In nucleotides, the CDR3 is TGTGCCAGCAGTTTAGGGCAGTTTGGGACCCAGTACTTC. This chain connects TRBV28 to TRBJ2-5; D is unclear. V was pared by 2 bases and J by 7 bases, with 11 bases between. The germline gives CDR1 MDHEN, CDR2 SYDVKM. This CDR3 has 13 amino acids.

The chain carries TRBV2 and TRBJ1-3; D is ambiguous. The V end lost 4 bases, the J end lost 8 bases, and 9 bases lay between the germline ends. CDR3 size: 12 residues. Germline values: CDR1 SNHLY, CDR2 FYNNEI. CDR3 residues: CASSGQRYTIYF. CDR3 nucleotide sequence: TGTGCCAGCAGTGGTCAGCGATACACCATATATTTT.